The source of this TCR beta chain is a study of T cells in Graves' hyperthyroidism and ophthalmopathy. In the study overall: Pretreatment peripheral blood was obtained at initial diagnosis. Overall study findings and caveats: Stable hyperthyroidism and ophthalmopathy were separated using 13 V-J signatures. Expanded thyroid clonotypes (above 0.001) were mostly also found in blood.

CDR1 and CDR2 from the germline V gene are MNHEY and SVGEGT. CDR3 size: 14 residues. V shed 7 bases and J shed 7 bases, with 17 bases lying between them. PBMCs stemmed from 8.5 to 10 ml fresh peripheral blood. This clonotype has at least ten counts. Its antigen is unidentified. TCR beta CDR3 region amplification was performed from RNA transcripts. TCR CDR3 regions were first amplified by RT-PCR with HTBI primers. TCRdb reanalysed the multiplex PCR reads using MiXCR and keeps one entry per CDR3 protein. The repertoire includes fewer than 700,000 distinct CDR3 sequences, 15% to 20% of them detected once, and approximately 18% sits in the top ten.

This receptor was obtained from a woman under 30 with Graves' ophthalmopathy. The sequencing sample was made of blood. The J gene is TRBJ1-5, the V gene TRBV6-2 or TRBV6-3; D is possibly TRBD1 (6 bases). CDR3 sequence: CASIPQEGGQPQHF. The CDR3 nucleotides are TGTGCCAGCATCCCCCAGGAGGGGGGGCAGCCCCAGCATTTT.